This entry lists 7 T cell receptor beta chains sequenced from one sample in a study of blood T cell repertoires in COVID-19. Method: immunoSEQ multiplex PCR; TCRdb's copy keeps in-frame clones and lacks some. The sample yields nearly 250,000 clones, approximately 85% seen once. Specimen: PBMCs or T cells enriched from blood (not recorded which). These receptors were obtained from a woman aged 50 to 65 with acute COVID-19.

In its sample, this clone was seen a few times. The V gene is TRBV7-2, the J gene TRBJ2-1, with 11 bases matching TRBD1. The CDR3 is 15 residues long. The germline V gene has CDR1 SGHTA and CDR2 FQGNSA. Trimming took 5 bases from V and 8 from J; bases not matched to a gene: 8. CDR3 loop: CASSLRTGGNDEQFF. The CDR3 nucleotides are TGTGCCAGCAGCCTCCGGACAGGGGGCAATGATGAGCAGTTCTTC.

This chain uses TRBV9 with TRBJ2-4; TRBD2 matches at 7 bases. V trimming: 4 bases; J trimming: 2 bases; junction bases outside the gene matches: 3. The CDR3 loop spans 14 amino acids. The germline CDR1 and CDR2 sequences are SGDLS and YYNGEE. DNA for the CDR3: TGTGCCAGCAGCTCCGGGGGGACCAAAAACATTCAGTACTTC. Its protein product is CASSSGGTKNIQYF.

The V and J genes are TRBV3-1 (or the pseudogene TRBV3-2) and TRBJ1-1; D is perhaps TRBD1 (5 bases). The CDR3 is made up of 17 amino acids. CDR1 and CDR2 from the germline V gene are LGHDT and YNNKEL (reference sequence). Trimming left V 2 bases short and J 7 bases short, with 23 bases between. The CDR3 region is CASSQLAGRLLVSEAFF. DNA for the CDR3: TGTGCCAGCAGCCAATTGGCGGGACGGCTTTTGGTGAGTGAAGCTTTCTTT.

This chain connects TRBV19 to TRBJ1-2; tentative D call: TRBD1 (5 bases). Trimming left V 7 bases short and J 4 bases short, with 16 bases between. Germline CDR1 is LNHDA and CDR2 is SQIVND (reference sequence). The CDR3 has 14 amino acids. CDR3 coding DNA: TGTGCCAGTACCCCAGCCGACAGAGCCTATGGCTACACCTTC. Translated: CASTPADRAYGYTF.

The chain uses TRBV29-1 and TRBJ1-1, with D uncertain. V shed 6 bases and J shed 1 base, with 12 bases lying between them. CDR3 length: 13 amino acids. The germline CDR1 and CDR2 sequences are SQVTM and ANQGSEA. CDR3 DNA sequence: TGCAGCGTACCCGGTTACAGGAACACTGAAGCTTTCTTT. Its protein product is CSVPGYRNTEAFF.

In DNA, the CDR3 is TGTGCCAGCAGCGCCGAGGGACAGGCCACACCAGAGACCCAGTACTTC. It is translated as CASSAEGQATPETQYF. V and J are TRBV7-8 and TRBJ2-5; 8 nucleotides match TRBD1. The CDR3 extends over 16 amino acids. Germline lookup yields CDR1 SGHVS and CDR2 FQNEAQ. After removal of 5 bases from V and 4 bases from J, the junction contained 12 bases not matched to a gene.

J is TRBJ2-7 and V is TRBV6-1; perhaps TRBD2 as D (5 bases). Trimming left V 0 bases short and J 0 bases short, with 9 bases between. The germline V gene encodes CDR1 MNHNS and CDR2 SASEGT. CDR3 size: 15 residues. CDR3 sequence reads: CASSEAKGSSYEQYF. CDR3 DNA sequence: TGTGCCAGCAGTGAAGCGAAAGGGAGCTCCTACGAGCAGTACTTC.